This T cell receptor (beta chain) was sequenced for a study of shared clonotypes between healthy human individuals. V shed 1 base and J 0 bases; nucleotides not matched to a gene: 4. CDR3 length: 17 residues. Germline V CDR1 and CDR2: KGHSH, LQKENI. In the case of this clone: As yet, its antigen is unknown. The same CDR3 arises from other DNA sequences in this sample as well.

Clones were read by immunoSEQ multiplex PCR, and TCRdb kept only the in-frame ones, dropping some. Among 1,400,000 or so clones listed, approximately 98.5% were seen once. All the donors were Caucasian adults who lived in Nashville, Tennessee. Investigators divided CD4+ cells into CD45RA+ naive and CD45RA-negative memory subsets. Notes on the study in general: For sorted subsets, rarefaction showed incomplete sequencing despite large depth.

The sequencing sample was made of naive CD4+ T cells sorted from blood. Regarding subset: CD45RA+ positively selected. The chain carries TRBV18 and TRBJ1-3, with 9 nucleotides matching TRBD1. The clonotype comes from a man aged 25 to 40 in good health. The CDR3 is CASSPLGQGSSGNTIYF. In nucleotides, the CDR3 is TGTGCCAGCTCACCACTGGGACAGGGTTCCTCTGGAAACACCATATATTTT.